Listed here are 17 T cell receptor beta chains from one sample, sequenced in a study of a mutant IDH1 vaccine in newly diagnosed glioma. The antigens of these receptors remain unknown. Documented time point: week 23, last vaccination. Each dose delivered 300 ug of mutant IDH1 20-mer peptide subcutaneously with imiquimod. The repertoire was sequenced with immunoSEQ multiplex PCR; TCRdb's copy has only in-frame clones and lacks some. The data contain around 54,000 clones, about 90% of them singletons. The sequences come from PBMCs, collected from a glioma patient whose treatment included an IDH1 peptide vaccine. These receptors were taken from a man aged 40-50 years with glioma.

The V call is TRBV6-5, the J call TRBJ1-2; perhaps TRBD1 as D (5 bases). This CDR3 has 14 amino acids. Germline V gene sequence: CDR1 MNHEY, CDR2 SVGAGI. Deletions cut 0 bases from V and 4 bases from J, with 9 bases between. The CDR3 loop is CASSYSRGSYGYTF. The CDR3 DNA follows: TGTGCCAGCAGTTACTCCCGGGGCAGCTATGGCTACACCTTC.

The rearrangement uses TRBV9 and TRBJ2-2; tentatively, D is TRBD1 or TRBD2 (6 bases each). Germline V gives CDR1 SGDLS, CDR2 YYNGEE. The CDR3 spans 13 residues. Trimming pared 4 bases from V and 8 bases from J, leaving 12 bases between. CDR3 in amino acids: CASSKSGAGELFF. In nucleotides, the CDR3 is TGTGCCAGCAGCAAGTCGGGGGCTGGGGAGCTGTTTTTT. The whole variable domain, remainder taken from reference TRBV9 and TRBJ2-2, is DSGVTQTPKHLITATGQRVTLRCSPRSGDLSVYWYQQSLDQGLQFLIQYYNGEERAKGNILERFSAQQFPDLHSELNLSSLELGDSALYFCASSKSGAGELFFGEGSRLTVL.

The J gene is TRBJ1-1, the V gene TRBV4-1; a weak D match, TRBD1 (5 bases). V was clipped by 6 bases and J by 1 base, with 12 bases between them. From germline, CDR1 is MGHRA and CDR2 YSYEKL. The CDR3 is 14 residues long. The CDR3 DNA sequence: TGCGCCAGCAGATTCTTTGGGGGGAACACTGAAGCTTTCTTT. Translated, it gives CASRFFGGNTEAFF.

This rearrangement joins TRBV7-3 to TRBJ1-1, with a possible D match to TRBD1 (6 bases). Trimming took off 1 base at V and 0 bases at J, with 6 bases between the two ends. CDR1 SGHTA and CDR2 FQGTGA come from the germline V gene. The CDR3 is made up of 14 amino acids. The CDR3 nucleotides read TGTGCCAGCAGCTTAAAGGGGGTGAACACTGAAGCTTTCTTT. The encoded protein is CASSLKGVNTEAFF.

CDR3 in amino acids: CASSSRTGVTDTQYF. In DNA, the CDR3 is TGTGCCAGCAGTTCCAGGACAGGGGTCACAGATACGCAGTATTTT. The chain has TRBV6-5 and TRBJ2-3; 9 bases map to TRBD1. Germline V gene data show CDR1 as MNHEY and CDR2 as SVGAGI. With 4 bases clipped from V and 2 bases from J, the junction kept 4 bases outside the gene matches. The CDR3 length is 15 residues.

The chain combines TRBV19 with TRBJ1-1; no firm D call. Germline lookup yields CDR1 LNHDA and CDR2 SQIVND (reference sequence). The CDR3 extends over 13 amino acids. Between the trimmed V and J ends, which lost 5 bases and 6 bases, there was a span of 13 bases. CDR3 sequence: CASSLTRFPEAFF. CDR3 sequence (DNA): TGTGCCAGTAGTCTAACGCGTTTCCCTGAAGCTTTCTTT. The full variable domain, in which reference TRBV19 and TRBJ1-1 provide the parts outside the CDR3, is DGGITQSPKYLFRKEGQNVTLSCEQNLNHDAMYWYRQDPGQGLRLIYYSQIVNDFQKGDIAEGYSVSREKKESFPLTVTSAQKNPTAFYLCASSLTRFPEAFFGQGTRLTVV.

V is TRBV6-5 and J is TRBJ2-7; TRBD2 matches 7 bases. The CDR3 extends over 14 amino acids. In germline, CDR1 is MNHEY, CDR2 SVGAGI. The trim removed 8 bases at V and 6 bases at J, leaving 13 bases unmatched. The CDR3 coding sequence is TGTGCCAGCGCTGGGGGGGGGAGGGCCTTCGAGCAGTACTTC. It yields the protein CASAGGGRAFEQYF.

The J gene is TRBJ2-1, the V gene TRBV5-1; TRBD2 agrees at 10 bases. This CDR3 has 16 residues. The V gene's germline CDR1 is SGHRS and CDR2 YFSETQ. With V trimmed by 7 bases and J by 4 bases, 11 bases remained unmatched. CDR3 nucleotide sequence: TGCGCCAGCGGGCCCCTAGCGGGAGCTCGGTACAATGAGCAGTTCTTC. Protein sequence: CASGPLAGARYNEQFF.

The chain has TRBV25-1 and TRBJ2-3; possibly TRBD1 for D (5 bases). Trimming took off 0 bases at V and 2 bases at J, with 6 bases between the two ends. Germline V lookup: CDR1 MGHDK, CDR2 SYGVNS. This CDR3 is built from 14 residues. The CDR3 DNA follows: TGTGCCAGCAGTGAATACAGGGACACAGATACGCAGTATTTT. Translated, it gives CASSEYRDTDTQYF. Together with reference TRBV25-1 and TRBJ2-3, the CDR3 gives the full variable domain: EADIYQTPRYLVIGTGKKITLECSQTMGHDKMYWYQQDPGMELHLIHYSYGVNSTEKGDLSSESTVSRIRTEHFPLTLESARPSHTSQYLCASSEYRDTDTQYFGPGTRLTVL.

The chain carries TRBV9 and TRBJ2-1; D is possibly TRBD1 or TRBD2 (5 bases each). The V end was cut by 3 bases, the J end by 4 bases, with 17 bases between. The CDR3 extends over 16 amino acids. Germline CDR1 reads SGDLS; CDR2 reads YYNGEE. CDR3: CASSALPRGTYNEQFF. The CDR3 DNA sequence: TGTGCCAGCAGCGCACTACCTCGGGGCACATACAATGAGCAGTTCTTC.

The chain has TRBV19 and TRBJ1-5; a weak D match, TRBD1 (6 bases). CDR1 and CDR2 from the germline V gene are LNHDA and SQIVND (reference sequence). The CDR3 has 16 residues. V lost 4 bases, J lost 2 bases, and 15 bases lay in between. CDR3 sequence (DNA): TGTGCCAGTAGTACACTACAGGGTATGGGCAATCAGCCCCAGCATTTT. It encodes CASSTLQGMGNQPQHF.

This clone was seen once. V gene TRBV19 combines with J gene TRBJ2-5; 8 positions match TRBD2. V lost 5 bases to trimming and J lost 5 bases; unmatched junction nucleotides: 10. Germline lookup yields CDR1 LNHDA and CDR2 SQIVND (reference sequence). This CDR3 spans 15 amino acids. The DNA for the CDR3 is TGTGCCAGTAGTTCACCCGGGACTAGTAAGGAGACCCAGTACTTC. It codes for CASSSPGTSKETQYF.

The chain recombines TRBV5-1 with TRBJ1-2; TRBD1 aligns across 11 bases. The germline V gene has CDR1 SGHRS and CDR2 YFSETQ. The CDR3 loop spans 13 amino acids. Trimming took 3 bases from V and 6 from J; bases not matched to a gene: 1. CDR3 coding DNA: TGCGCCAGCAGCTGGACAGGGGGCGATGGCTACACCTTC. Amino acid sequence: CASSWTGGDGYTF.

This clone was picked up one time. The chain carries TRBV20-1 and TRBJ2-1; 8 positions agree with TRBD1. The germline V gene has CDR1 DFQATT and CDR2 SNEGSKA (reference sequence). Losses at the gene ends were 6 bases for V and 8 bases for J; bases not matched to a gene: 3. The CDR3 runs 11 residues. This CDR3 reads CSANRGYEQFF. CDR3 bases: TGCAGTGCGAACAGGGGGTATGAGCAGTTCTTC.

Comment on this clone: This sample also contains other DNA sequences that code for the same CDR3. CDR3 DNA sequence: TGCGCCAGCAGCCTTGGGGGAGGGGGATCACACGAGCAGTACTTC. Amino acids: CASSLGGGGSHEQYF. The V and J genes are TRBV4-3 and TRBJ2-7, with a tentative D call TRBD2 (7 bases). The CDR3 contains 15 residues. Trimming pared 4 bases from V and 5 bases from J, leaving 18 bases between. The germline V gene has CDR1 LGHNA and CDR2 YSLEER.

The V call is TRBV5-6, the J call TRBJ1-2; a weak D match, TRBD1 (5 bases). The CDR3 has 13 amino acids. In germline, CDR1 is SGHDT, CDR2 YYEEEE. The V and J ends lost 4 bases and 7 bases respectively, with 14 bases between them. CDR3 residues: CASSHRGASGYTF. In DNA, the CDR3 is TGTGCCAGCAGCCATCGGGGCGCTTCTGGCTACACCTTC. Full variable domain (remainder filled in from reference TRBV5-6 and TRBJ1-2): DAGVTQSPTHLIKTRGQQVTLRCSPKSGHDTVSWYQQALGQGPQFIFQYYEEEERQRGNFPDRFSGHQFPNYSSELNVNALLLGDSALYLCASSHRGASGYTFGSGTRLTVV.

This clone was detected once. The chain couples TRBV27 to TRBJ1-2; D uncertain. The germline V and J ends were trimmed by 3 bases and 7 bases, with 9 bases remaining between them. Germline V lookup: CDR1 MNHEY, CDR2 SMNVEV (reference sequence). There are 12 residues in the CDR3. The CDR3 loop is CASSFSGFGYTF. In DNA, the CDR3 is TGTGCCAGCAGTTTTTCGGGGTTTGGCTACACCTTC.